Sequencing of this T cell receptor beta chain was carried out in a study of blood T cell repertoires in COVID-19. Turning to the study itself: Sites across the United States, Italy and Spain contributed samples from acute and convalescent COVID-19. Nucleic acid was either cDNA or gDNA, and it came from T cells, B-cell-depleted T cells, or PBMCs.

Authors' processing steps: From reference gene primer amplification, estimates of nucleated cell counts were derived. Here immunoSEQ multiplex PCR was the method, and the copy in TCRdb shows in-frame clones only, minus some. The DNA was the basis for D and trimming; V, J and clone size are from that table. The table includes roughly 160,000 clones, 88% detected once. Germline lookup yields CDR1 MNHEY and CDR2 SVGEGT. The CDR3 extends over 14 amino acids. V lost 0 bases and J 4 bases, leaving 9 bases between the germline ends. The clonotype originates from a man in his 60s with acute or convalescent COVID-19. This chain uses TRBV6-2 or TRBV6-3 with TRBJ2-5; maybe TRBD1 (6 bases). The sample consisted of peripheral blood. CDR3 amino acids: CASSYSGRGETQYF. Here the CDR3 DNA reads TGTGCCAGCAGTTACTCAGGCAGGGGAGAGACCCAGTACTTC.